The next 7 T cell receptor beta chains were all read from a single sample in a study of T-cell reconstitution after alpha-beta-depleted transplantation in children. During its preparation, the TCRbeta library received unique molecular identifiers. TCRdb analysed the PCR reads with MiXCR anew, one entry per CDR3 protein. The data contain some 450,000 distinct CDR3 sequences, roughly 43% of them singletons. Material: PBMCs, obtained before TCRalphabeta/CD19-depleted stem cell transplant. The receptors come from a girl aged 2 to 10 with aplastic anemia, due to receive a stem cell transplant.

The chain joins TRBV5-1 to TRBJ2-7; 8 bases align to TRBD2. The V gene end was trimmed by 1 base and the J gene end by 3 bases; junction bases not matched to a gene: 6. CDR3 length: 15 residues. The germline CDR1 and CDR2 sequences are SGHRS and YFSETQ. CDR3 nucleotides: TGCGCCAGCAGCTTGAGCGGGAGAGGAGTCTACGAGCAGTACTTC. Its translation is CASSLSGRGVYEQYF.

The chain is built from TRBV28 and TRBJ2-3; 9 bases align to TRBD1. V was clipped by 6 bases and J by 4 bases; unmatched bases: 11. In germline, CDR1 is MDHEN, CDR2 SYDVKM. The CDR3 has 16 residues. The CDR3, as DNA: TGTGCCAGCAGCCCTAAAAGGGGACAGGGCCCAGATACGCAGTATTTT. It encodes CASSPKRGQGPDTQYF.

This clonotype was picked up a small number of times. The V call is TRBV15, the J call TRBJ1-4; 10 nucleotides align to TRBD1. Germline CDR1 LNHNV, CDR2 YYDKDF (reference sequence). J was trimmed by 7 bases and V by 3 bases; bases with no gene match: 8. This CDR3 is 16 amino acids long. Written as DNA, the CDR3 is TGTGCCACCAGCAGTACCCCGGGACAGGGGTCTGAAAAACTGTTTTTT. Translated, it gives CATSSTPGQGSEKLFF. The whole variable domain, remainder taken from reference TRBV15 and TRBJ1-4, is DAMVIQNPRYQVTQFGKPVTLSCSQTLNHNVMYWYQQKSSQAPKLLFHYYDKDFNNEADTPDNFQSRRPNTSFCFLDIRSPGLGDTAMYLCATSSTPGQGSEKLFFGSGTQLSVL.

This clonotype was picked up a small number of times. The V call is TRBV3-1, the J call TRBJ2-7, with D possibly being TRBD2 (5 bases). Germline CDR1 reads LGHDT; CDR2 reads YNNKEL (reference sequence). The CDR3 contains 12 residues. Trimming left V 4 bases short and J 7 bases short, with 11 bases between. CDR3 in amino acids: CASSRGPVEQYF. CDR3 in DNA: TGTGCCAGCAGCCGAGGGCCCGTAGAGCAGTACTTC.

In this sample, this clonotype turned up once. The CDR3 is CASSGSSGPNEQFF. CDR3 DNA: TGCGCCAGCAGTGGGTCTAGCGGGCCCAATGAGCAGTTCTTC. The gene calls are TRBV4-3 and TRBJ2-1, with TRBD2 matching 8 bases. This CDR3 has 14 amino acids. Germline values: CDR1 LGHNA, CDR2 YSLEER. Trimming cost V 6 bases and J 6 bases; bases outside gene matches: 7.

This clonotype turned up a few times. The V gene is TRBV7-9, the J gene TRBJ2-6, with D maybe TRBD1 (6 bases). Trimming took off 4 bases at V and 2 bases at J, with 15 bases between the two ends. Germline V gene lookup returns CDR1 SEHNR and CDR2 FQNEAQ (reference sequence). The CDR3 length is 17 residues. Here the CDR3 reads CASSSTGRVAGANVLTF. CDR3 sequence (DNA): TGTGCCAGCAGCTCGACAGGACGCGTAGCTGGGGCCAACGTCCTGACTTTC.

This clonotype came up a few times. The chain is built from TRBV12-3 or TRBV12-4 and TRBJ1-2; 8 positions match TRBD1. This CDR3 spans 13 amino acids. V lost 3 bases and J lost 7; bases outside the gene matches: 4. CDR3 nucleotides: TGTGCCAGCAGTTTCGGGACAGGCGGTGGCTACACCTTC. Translation: CASSFGTGGGYTF.